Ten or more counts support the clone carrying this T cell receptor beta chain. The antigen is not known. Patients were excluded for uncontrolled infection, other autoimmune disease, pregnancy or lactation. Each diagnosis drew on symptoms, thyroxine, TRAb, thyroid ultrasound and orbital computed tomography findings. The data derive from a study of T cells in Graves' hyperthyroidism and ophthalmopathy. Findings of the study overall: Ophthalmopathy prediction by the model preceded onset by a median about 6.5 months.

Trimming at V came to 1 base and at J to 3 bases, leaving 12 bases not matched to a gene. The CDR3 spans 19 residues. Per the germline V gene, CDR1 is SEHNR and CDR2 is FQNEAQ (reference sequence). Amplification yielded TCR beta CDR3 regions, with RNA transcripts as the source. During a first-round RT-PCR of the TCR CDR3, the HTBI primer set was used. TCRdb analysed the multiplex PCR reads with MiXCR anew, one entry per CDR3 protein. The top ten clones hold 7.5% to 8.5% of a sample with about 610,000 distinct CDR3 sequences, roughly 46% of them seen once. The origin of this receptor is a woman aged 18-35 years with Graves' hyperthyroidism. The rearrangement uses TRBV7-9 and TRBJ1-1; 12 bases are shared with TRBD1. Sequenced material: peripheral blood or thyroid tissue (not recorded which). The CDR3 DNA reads TGTGCCAGCAGCTTAGGGATGGGGGACAGGGGGCGCCGGGACACTGAAGCTTTCTTT. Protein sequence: CASSLGMGDRGRRDTEAFF.